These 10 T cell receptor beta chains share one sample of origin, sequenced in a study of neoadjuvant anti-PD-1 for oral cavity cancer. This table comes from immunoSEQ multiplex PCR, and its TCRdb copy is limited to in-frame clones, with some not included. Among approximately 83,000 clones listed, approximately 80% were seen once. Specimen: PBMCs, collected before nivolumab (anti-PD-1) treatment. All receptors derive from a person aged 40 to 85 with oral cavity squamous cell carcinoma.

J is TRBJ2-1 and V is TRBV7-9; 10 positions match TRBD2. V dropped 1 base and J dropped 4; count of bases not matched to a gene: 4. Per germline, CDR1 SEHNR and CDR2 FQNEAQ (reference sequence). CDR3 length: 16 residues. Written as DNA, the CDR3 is TGTGCCAGCAGCTTAGTCCTAGCGGGAGCGTACAATGAGCAGTTCTTC. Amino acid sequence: CASSLVLAGAYNEQFF.

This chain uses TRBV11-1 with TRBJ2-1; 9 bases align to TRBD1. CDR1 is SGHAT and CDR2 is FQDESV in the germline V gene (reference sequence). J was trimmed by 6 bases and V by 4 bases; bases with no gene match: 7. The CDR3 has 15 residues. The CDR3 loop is CASSSGQGQANEQFF. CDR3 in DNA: TGTGCCAGCAGCTCTGGACAGGGGCAGGCCAATGAGCAGTTCTTC.

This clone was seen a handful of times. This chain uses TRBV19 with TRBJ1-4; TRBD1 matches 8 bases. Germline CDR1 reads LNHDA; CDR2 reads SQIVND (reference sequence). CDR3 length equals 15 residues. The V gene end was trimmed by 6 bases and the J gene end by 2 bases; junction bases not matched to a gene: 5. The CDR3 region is CASRPGQGTNEKLFF. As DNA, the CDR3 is TGTGCCAGTAGACCCGGACAGGGCACTAATGAAAAACTGTTTTTT.

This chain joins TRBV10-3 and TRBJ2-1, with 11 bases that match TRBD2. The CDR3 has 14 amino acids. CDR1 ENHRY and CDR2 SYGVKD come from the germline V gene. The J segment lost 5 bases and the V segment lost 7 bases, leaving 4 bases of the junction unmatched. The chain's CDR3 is CAIKGTSGDNEQFF. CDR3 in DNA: TGTGCCATCAAGGGGACTAGCGGCGACAATGAGCAGTTCTTC.

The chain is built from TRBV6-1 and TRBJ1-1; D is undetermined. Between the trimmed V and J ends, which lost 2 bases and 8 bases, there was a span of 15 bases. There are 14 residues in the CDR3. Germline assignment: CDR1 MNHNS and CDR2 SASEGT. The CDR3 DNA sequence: TGTGCCAGCAGTGAATTAACCGGCCGGGGAGAAGCTTTCTTT. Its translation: CASSELTGRGEAFF.

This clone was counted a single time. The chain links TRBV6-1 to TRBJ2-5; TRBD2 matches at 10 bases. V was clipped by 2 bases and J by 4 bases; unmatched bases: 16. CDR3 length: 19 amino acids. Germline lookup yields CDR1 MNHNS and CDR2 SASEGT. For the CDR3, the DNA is TGTGCCAGCAGTGAACGGCTAGCGGGAGTAGGTCGCCCCGCAGAGACCCAGTACTTC. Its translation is CASSERLAGVGRPAETQYF.

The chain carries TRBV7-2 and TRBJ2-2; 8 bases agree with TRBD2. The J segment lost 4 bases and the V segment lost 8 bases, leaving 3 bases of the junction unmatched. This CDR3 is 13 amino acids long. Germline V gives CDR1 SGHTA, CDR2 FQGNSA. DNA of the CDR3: TGTGCCAGCCCTAGCGGGTCCACCGGGGAGCTGTTTTTT. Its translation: CASPSGSTGELFF.

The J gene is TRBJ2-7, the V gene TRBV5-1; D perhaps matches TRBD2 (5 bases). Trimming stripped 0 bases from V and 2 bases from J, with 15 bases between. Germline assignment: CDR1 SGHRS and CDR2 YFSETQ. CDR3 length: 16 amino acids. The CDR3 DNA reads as TGCGCCAGCAGCTTGGGGCCCGGCGGACTCCCCTACGAGCAGTACTTC. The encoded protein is CASSLGPGGLPYEQYF.

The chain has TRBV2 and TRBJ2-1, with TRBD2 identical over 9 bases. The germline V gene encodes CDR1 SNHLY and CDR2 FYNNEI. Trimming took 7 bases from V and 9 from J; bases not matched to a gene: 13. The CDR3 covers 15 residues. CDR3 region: CASILNAGGPSEQFF. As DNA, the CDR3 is TGTGCCAGCATTCTGAACGCGGGAGGGCCCAGTGAGCAGTTCTTC. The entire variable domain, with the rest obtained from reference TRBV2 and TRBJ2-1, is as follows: EPEVTQTPSHQVTQMGQEVILRCVPISNHLYFYWYRQILGQKVEFLVSFYNNEISEKSEIFDDQFSVERPDGSNFTLKIRSTKLEDSAMYFCASILNAGGPSEQFFGPGTRLTVL.

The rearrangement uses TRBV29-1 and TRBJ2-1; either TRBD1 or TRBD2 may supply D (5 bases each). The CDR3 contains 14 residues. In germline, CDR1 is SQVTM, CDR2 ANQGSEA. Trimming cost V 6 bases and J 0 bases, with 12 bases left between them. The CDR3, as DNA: TGCAGCGTAGCCGGGACGGCCTCCTACAATGAGCAGTTCTTC. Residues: CSVAGTASYNEQFF.